These T cell receptor beta chains were read from a single sample in a study of T cells in Graves' hyperthyroidism and ophthalmopathy. Each CDR3 protein is one row after TCRdb ran MiXCR on the multiplex PCR reads. Among 450,000 to 500,000 distinct CDR3 sequences listed, around a fifth were seen once. The sequencing input was blood. The receptors stem from a woman in her seventies with Graves' ophthalmopathy. Each CDR3 is given with its conserved first and last residue. The order of the fields is V gene, clone size, J gene, D gene, CDR3 protein, CDR3 DNA. The D gene is left open where the match is weak. The listing skips clone size in some rows; elsewhere it reads once, few, many or a size class.

TRBV12-3/TRBV12-4	NA	TRBJ2-3	NA	CASRRRTDTQYF	TGTGCCAGCCGCCGGCGAACAGATACGCAGTATTTT
TRBV20-1	many	TRBJ1-1	NA	CSATRETGSTEAFF	TGCAGTGCGACCCGGGAGACAGGATCCACTGAAGCTTTCTTT
TRBV27	NA	TRBJ1-1	TRBD1	CASSSGTGAYTEAFF	TGTGCCAGCAGTTCCGGGACAGGTGCGTACACTGAAGCTTTCTTT
TRBV11-2	many	TRBJ2-7	NA	CASSQTGSIYEQYF	TGTGCCAGCAGCCAAACAGGGAGTATCTACGAGCAGTACTTC
TRBV19	NA	TRBJ1-5	NA	CASSPSRQTQYSNQPQHF	TGTGCCAGTAGCCCTTCCCGACAGACCCAATATAGCAATCAGCCCCAGCATTTT
TRBV6-1	NA	TRBJ1-1	NA	CASSSTDLFTEAFF	TGTGCCAGCAGCTCTACCGACTTGTTCACTGAAGCTTTCTTT
TRBV28	NA	TRBJ1-1	NA	CASKGGYTEAFF	TGTGCCAGCAAGGGGGGGTACACTGAAGCTTTCTTT
TRBV30	few	TRBJ2-2	TRBD2	CALPGAGSTGELFF	TGTGCCCTTCCGGGAGCGGGAAGCACCGGGGAGCTGTTTTTT
TRBV3-1	few	TRBJ2-3	TRBD2	CASSRYSGSRDTQYF	TGTGCCAGCAGCCGCTATAGCGGGAGTAGGGATACGCAGTATTTT
TRBV30	NA	TRBJ2-7	NA	CAWSAVRGVYEQYF	TGTGCCTGGAGTGCCGTTAGAGGTGTCTACGAGCAGTACTTC
TRBV18	few	TRBJ1-2	NA	CASSPPRDRYGYTF	TGTGCCAGCTCACCACCCCGGGACCGCTATGGCTACACCTTC
TRBV18	few	TRBJ1-5	TRBD1	CASSPGQGAWNQPQHF	TGTGCCAGCTCACCCGGACAGGGGGCATGGAATCAGCCCCAGCATTTT
TRBV5-1	many	TRBJ2-3	NA	CASSFRRADTQYF	TGCGCCAGCAGCTTTAGGCGAGCAGATACGCAGTATTTT
TRBV12-3/TRBV12-4	NA	TRBJ2-1	NA	CASSWRNEQFF	TGTGCCAGCAGTTGGAGGAATGAGCAGTTCTTC
TRBV2	many	TRBJ1-1	NA	CASRGKGTEAFF	TGTGCCAGCAGGGGCAAAGGAACTGAAGCTTTCTTT
TRBV29-1	few	TRBJ2-1	NA	CSVEEVLGSEQFF	TGCAGCGTTGAAGAGGTCTTAGGGTCGGAGCAGTTCTTC
TRBV28	many	TRBJ1-5	TRBD1	CASSQPGTGLSNQPQHF	TGTGCCAGCAGTCAGCCCGGGACAGGCCTAAGCAATCAGCCCCAGCATTTT
TRBV5-1	NA	TRBJ2-7	NA	CASSYTGPTEQYF	TGCGCCAGCAGCTATACAGGACCAACAGAGCAGTACTTC